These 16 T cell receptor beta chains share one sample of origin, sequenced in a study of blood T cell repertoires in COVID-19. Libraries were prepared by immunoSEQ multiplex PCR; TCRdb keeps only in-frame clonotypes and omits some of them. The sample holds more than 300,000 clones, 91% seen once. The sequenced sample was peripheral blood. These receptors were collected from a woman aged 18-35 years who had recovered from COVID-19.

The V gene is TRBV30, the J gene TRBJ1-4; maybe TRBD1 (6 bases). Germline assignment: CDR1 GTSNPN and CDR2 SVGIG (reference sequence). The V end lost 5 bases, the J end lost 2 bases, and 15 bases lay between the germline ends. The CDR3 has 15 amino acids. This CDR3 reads CAWGIGGSTNEKLFF. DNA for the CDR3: TGTGCCTGGGGAATAGGGGGATCGACTAATGAAAAACTGTTTTTT.

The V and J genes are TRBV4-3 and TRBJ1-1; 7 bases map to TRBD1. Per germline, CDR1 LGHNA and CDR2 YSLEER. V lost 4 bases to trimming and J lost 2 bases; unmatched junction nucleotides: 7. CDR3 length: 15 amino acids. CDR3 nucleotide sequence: TGCGCCAGCAGCCCGCGACAGGGTCTCAACACTGAAGCTTTCTTT. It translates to CASSPRQGLNTEAFF.

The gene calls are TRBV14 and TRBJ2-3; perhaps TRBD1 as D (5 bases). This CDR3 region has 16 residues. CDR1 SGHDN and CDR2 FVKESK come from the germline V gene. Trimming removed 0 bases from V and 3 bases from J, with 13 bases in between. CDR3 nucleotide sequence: TGTGCCAGCAGCCAAGAGCATACAGGTGGAACAGATACGCAGTATTTT. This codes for CASSQEHTGGTDTQYF.

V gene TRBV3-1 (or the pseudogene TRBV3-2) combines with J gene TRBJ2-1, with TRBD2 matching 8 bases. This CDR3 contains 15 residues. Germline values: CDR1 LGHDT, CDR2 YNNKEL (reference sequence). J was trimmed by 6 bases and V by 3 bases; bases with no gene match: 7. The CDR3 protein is CASSQTTGGGNEQFF. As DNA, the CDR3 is TGTGCCAGCAGCCAGACAACGGGAGGGGGCAATGAGCAGTTCTTC.

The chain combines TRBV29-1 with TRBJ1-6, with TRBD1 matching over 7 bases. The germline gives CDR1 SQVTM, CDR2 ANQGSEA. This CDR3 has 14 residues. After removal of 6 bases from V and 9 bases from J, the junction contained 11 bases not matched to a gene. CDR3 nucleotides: TGCAGCGTACCAACAGGGGAGCAAGGTTCACCCCTCCACTTT. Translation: CSVPTGEQGSPLHF.

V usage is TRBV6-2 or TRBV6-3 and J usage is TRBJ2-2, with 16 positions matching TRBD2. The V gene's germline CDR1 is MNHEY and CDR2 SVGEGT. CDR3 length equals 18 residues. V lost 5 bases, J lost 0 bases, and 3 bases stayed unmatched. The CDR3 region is CASSGTSGRAPNTGELFF. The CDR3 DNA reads TGTGCCAGCAGTGGGACTAGCGGGAGGGCCCCGAACACCGGGGAGCTGTTTTTT.

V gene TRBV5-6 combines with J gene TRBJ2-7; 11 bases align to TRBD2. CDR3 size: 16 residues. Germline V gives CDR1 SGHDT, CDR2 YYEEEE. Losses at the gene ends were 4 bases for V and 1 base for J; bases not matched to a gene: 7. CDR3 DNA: TGTGCCAGCAGCGCAACGGGACTAGCGGAGTCCTACGAGCAGTACGTC. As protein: CASSATGLAESYEQYV.

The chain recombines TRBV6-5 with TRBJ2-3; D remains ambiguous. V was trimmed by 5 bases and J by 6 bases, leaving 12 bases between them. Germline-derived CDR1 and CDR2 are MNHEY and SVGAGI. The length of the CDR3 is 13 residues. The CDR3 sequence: CASSPSRWDTQYF. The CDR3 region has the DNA TGTGCCAGCAGTCCATCGAGGTGGGATACGCAGTATTTT.

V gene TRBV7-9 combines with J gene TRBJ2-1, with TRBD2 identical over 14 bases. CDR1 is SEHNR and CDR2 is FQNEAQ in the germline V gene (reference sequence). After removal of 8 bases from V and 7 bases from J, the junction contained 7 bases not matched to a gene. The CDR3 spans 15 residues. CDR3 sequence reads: CASGTGLAGANEQFF. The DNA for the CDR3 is TGTGCCAGCGGCACGGGACTAGCGGGAGCAAATGAGCAGTTCTTC.

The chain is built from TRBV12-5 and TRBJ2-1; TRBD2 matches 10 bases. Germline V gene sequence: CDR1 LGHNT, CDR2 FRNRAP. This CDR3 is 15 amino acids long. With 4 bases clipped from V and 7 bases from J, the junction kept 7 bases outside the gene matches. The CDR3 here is CASGSSGRTRNEQFF. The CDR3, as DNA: TGTGCTAGTGGTTCTAGCGGGAGAACGAGAAATGAGCAGTTCTTC.

The CDR3 DNA sequence: TGTGCCAGCAGCTTAGCCCGGGAGAAAGAGACCCAGTACTTC. Residues: CASSLAREKETQYF. V is TRBV7-2 and J is TRBJ2-5; D is perhaps TRBD2 (6 bases). The ends were cut back, 0 bases at V and 3 bases at J, with 8 bases in the middle. Germline CDR1 and CDR2: SGHTA and FQGNSA. The CDR3 length is 14 residues.

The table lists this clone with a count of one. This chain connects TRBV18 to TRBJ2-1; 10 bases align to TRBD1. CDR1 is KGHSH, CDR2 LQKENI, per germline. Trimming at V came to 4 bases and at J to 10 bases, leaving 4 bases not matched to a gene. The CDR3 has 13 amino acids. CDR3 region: CASSQGQGNEQFF. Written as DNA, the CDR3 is TGTGCCAGCTCACAGGGACAGGGGAACGAGCAGTTCTTC.

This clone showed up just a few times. The CDR3 DNA is TGCGCCAGCAGCCGTACAGGGGACTCACCGAATTCACCCCTCCACTTT. Protein: CASSRTGDSPNSPLHF. The J gene is TRBJ1-6, the V gene TRBV4-3, with TRBD1 matching 7 bases. Germline V lookup: CDR1 LGHNA, CDR2 YSLEER. The CDR3 loop spans 16 amino acids. The V gene end was trimmed by 4 bases and the J gene end by 7 bases; junction bases not matched to a gene: 10.

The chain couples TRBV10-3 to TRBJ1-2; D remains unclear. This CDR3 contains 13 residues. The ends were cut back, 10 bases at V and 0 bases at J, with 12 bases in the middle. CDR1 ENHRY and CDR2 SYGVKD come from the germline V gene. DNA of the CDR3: TGTGCCAGCACTTCCAGCGCTAACTATGGCTACACCTTC. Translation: CASTSSANYGYTF.

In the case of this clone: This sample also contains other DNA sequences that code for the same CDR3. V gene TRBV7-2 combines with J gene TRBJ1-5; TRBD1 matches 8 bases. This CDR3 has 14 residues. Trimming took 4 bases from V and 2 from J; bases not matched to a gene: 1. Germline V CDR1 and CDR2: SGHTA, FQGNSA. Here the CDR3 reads CASSSQGGNQPQHF. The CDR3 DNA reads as TGTGCCAGCAGCTCACAGGGGGGCAATCAGCCCCAGCATTTT.

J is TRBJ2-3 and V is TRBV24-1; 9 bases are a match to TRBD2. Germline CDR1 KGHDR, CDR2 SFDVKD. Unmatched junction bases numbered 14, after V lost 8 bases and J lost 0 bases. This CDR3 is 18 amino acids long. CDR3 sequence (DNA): TGTGCCACCACCTTAGCGGGAGTAACCCAACCTAGCACAGATACGCAGTATTTT. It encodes CATTLAGVTQPSTDTQYF.